The source of this T cell receptor (beta chain) is a study of CD8 T cells in ankylosing spondylitis. Study conclusions and caveats: Disease-linked clones reportedly showed significant enrichment in matched ankylosing spondylitis synovial fluid. The study identified a TCR beta motif of under ten highly homologous variants that appeared characteristic of ankylosing spondylitis blood. Disease-linked clones were found to be CD8+ and relatively rare in peripheral blood.

Germline lookup yields CDR1 MNHEY and CDR2 SMNVEV (reference sequence). There are 13 residues in the CDR3. With 3 bases removed from V and 7 bases from J, the gap between germline ends came to 11 bases. Comment on this clonotype: Its antigen remains unknown.

Scientists made TCR beta libraries using quantitative 5'-RACE with molecular barcodes. One entry per CDR3 protein, called by TCRdb with MiXCR from the 5' RACE reads. The sample lists under 250,000 distinct CDR3 sequences, around 11% occurring once. The TCR comes from a male donor with ankylosing spondylitis or in good health (not recorded which). The chain has TRBV27 and TRBJ2-3; D unclear. The specimen was blood, either unsorted or a sorted T cell fraction (not recorded which). CDR3 amino acids: CASSLRNSNTQYF. CDR3 nucleotide sequence: TGTGCCAGCAGTTTGCGGAACTCCAATACGCAGTATTTT.